The 2 T cell receptor beta chains reported below all come from one sample, sequenced in a study of T cells expressing NK-cell markers (dated by TCRdb to the early 2020s). To prepare the library, 5' RACE was applied. The sequencer was an Illumina HiSeq 2000. Through TCRdb reprocessing, the reads give one entry per CDR3 protein sequence; DNA is omitted. This sample's records show under 500,000 distinct CDR3 sequences. Under 7.5% of the sample lies in the top ten. The sample taken for sequencing was blood T cells: a sorted CD56 or NKG2C T cell subset, CD4+ or CD8+ T cells, or bulk PBMC T cells (not recorded which). The source is a woman between 18 and 70 years old in good health.

The genes are TRBV9 and TRBJ2-3; TCRdb returns TRBD2, unconfirmable since there is no DNA. This CDR3 contains 14 residues. The germline CDR1 and CDR2 sequences are SGDLS and YYNGEE. CDR3 sequence: CASSGALLGDTQYF.

The CDR3 protein is CASSARTANYGYTF. The chain combines TRBV25-1 with TRBJ1-2. The CDR3 length is 14 residues. CDR1 and CDR2 (germline): MGHDK, SYGVNS.